This T cell receptor (beta chain) was captured in a study of PD-1 blockade in classical Hodgkin lymphoma. Overall study findings and caveats: Factors driving the repertoire differences, possibly disease activity or prior therapy, remain undefined. According to reports, newly diagnosed patients had lower baseline TCR diversity than healthy donors, and relapsed/refractory patients had lower baseline TCR diversity still.

CDR1 MGHDK and CDR2 SYGVNS come from the germline V gene. This CDR3 contains 14 residues. The junction had 10 bases not matched to a gene; V was cut back by 8 bases and J by 5 bases. Every patient had relapsed following autologous stem cell transplantation, and cohorts differed in brentuximab vedotin exposure. Data came from immunoSEQ multiplex PCR; TCRdb stores just in-frame clones and leaves some out. The data show more than 35,000 clones, 80% to 90% seen once. As regards this clone: Antigen unknown.

The chain has TRBV25-1 and TRBJ2-5, with TRBD1 matching 8 bases. The source is a human donor with classical Hodgkin lymphoma. The sample in question was peripheral blood mononuclear cells (PBMCs), obtained before the second cycle of nivolumab. The CDR3 sequence is CASSTGGSGETQYF. CDR3 in DNA: TGTGCCAGCTCCACAGGGGGGTCAGGGGAGACCCAGTACTTC.